The present entry profiles one T cell receptor (beta chain) with its context. Its specificity is unknown. The sample originates from a study of cytomegalovirus exposure and HLA in healthy donors. Study context: Caucasian-associated ancestry cluster membership applied to over 80% of approximately 420 genotyped donors. Study outcomes and limitations: Some V segments, including TRBV6-2 and TRBV6-3, were excluded as indistinguishable. In an earlier analysis, most TCR beta V segments were productive about 87% or about 30% of the time.

Vbeta (60) and Jbeta (13) primers were used in the PCR. TCRdb's copy holds only in-frame clones and misses some; the assay was immunoSEQ multiplex PCR. The sample lists about 160,000 clones, 70% to 90% occurring once. The CDR3 sequence is 18 residues long. After removal of 3 bases from V and 3 bases from J, the junction contained 13 bases not matched to a gene. The germline CDR1 and CDR2 sequences are SGHAT and FQNNGV. The chain employs TRBV11-2 and TRBJ1-1, with 10 bases aligning to TRBD1. Material: PBMCs. The TCR was taken from a man aged 18 to 30 in good health and CMV-seropositive. The CDR3, as DNA: TGTGCCAGCAGCTTCGGAAAGACAGGGGGCTTAAGTGACACTGAAGCTTTCTTT. Amino acids: CASSFGKTGGLSDTEAFF.